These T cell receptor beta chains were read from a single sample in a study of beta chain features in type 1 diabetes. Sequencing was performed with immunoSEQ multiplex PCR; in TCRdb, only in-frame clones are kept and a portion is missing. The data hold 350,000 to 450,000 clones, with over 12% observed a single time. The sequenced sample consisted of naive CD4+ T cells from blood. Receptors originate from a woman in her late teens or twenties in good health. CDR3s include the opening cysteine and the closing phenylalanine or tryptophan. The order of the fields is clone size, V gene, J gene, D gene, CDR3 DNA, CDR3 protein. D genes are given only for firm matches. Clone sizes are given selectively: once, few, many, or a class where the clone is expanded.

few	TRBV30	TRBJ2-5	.	TGTGCCTGTGCCAGGGAAATCCAAGAGACCCAGTACTTC	CACAREIQETQYF
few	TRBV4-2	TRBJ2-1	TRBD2	TGTGCCAGCAGCCAGAATCTTCAGCGGGAAAATGAGCAGTTCTTC	CASSQNLQRENEQFF
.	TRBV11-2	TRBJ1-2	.	TGTGCCAGCAGCTTTGACAGCCTTTATGGCTACACCTTC	CASSFDSLYGYTF
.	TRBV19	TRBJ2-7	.	TGTGCCAGTAGTATTAGGGAGGCCTACGAGCAGTACTTC	CASSIREAYEQYF
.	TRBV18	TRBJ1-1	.	TGTGCCAGCTCACCCGTGACATTCTCAAGGGGTACTGAAGCTTTCTTT	CASSPVTFSRGTEAFF
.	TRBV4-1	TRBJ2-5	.	TGCGCCAGCAGCCAAGGAGGGCAACGGGACTTC	CASSQGGQRDF
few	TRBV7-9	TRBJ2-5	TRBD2	TGTGCCAGCAGCTTCCGCTTACTAGCGCAAGAGACCCAGTACTTC	CASSFRLLAQETQYF
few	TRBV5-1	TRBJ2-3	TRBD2	TGCGCCAGCATGCGACTAGCGGGAGTTCGGGATACGCAGTATTTT	CASMRLAGVRDTQYF
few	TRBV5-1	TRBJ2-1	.	TGCGCCAGCAGCCTAGCGTACTCCTACAATGAGCAGTTCTTC	CASSLAYSYNEQFF
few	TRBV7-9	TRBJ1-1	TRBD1	TGTGCCAGCAGCGCGAGGGACAGGGGGCGGGTGAACACTGAAGCTTTCTTT	CASSARDRGRVNTEAFF
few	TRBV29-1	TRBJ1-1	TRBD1	TGCAGCGCGCGACAGGGATCGAACACTGAAGCTTTCTTT	CSARQGSNTEAFF
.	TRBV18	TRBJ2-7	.	TGTGCCAGCTCACCTACCAGACAAGGCGAGCAGTACTTC	CASSPTRQGEQYF
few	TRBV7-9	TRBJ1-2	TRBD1	TGTGCCAGCAGCCCCAGGGACAGTTGGGGCTACACCTTC	CASSPRDSWGYTF
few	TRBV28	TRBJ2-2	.	TGTGCCACACTCCAGGCCGTCACCGGGGAGCTGTTTTTT	CATLQAVTGELFF
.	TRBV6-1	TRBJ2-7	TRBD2	TGTGCCAGCAGTGAATCATGGACTAGGCTCTACGAGCAGTACTTC	CASSESWTRLYEQYF
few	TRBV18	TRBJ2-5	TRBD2	TGTGCCAGCTCACCACCCGGACTAGCGGGAGGGCTCGAGACCCAGTACTTC	CASSPPGLAGGLETQYF
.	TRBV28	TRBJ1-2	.	TGTGCCAGCAGCCTAGATTATGGCTACACCTTC	CASSLDYGYTF
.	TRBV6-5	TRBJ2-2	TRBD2	TGTGCCAGCAGGCTAGGGACTAGAACCACCGGGGAGCTGTTTTTT	CASRLGTRTTGELFF
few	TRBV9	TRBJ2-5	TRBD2	TGTGCCAGCAGCGTAGTGTCTAGCGGGAAAGAGACCCAGTACTTC	CASSVVSSGKETQYF
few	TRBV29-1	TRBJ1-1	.	TGCAGCGTTGACACGATTGGGGGGATGAACACTGAAGCTTTCTTT	CSVDTIGGMNTEAFF
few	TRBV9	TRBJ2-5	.	TGTGCCAGCAGCGTGGGAACAGGGATGACGACCCAGTACTTC	CASSVGTGMTTQYF
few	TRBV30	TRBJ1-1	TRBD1	TGTGCCTGGAGCAATGACAGGGTTCACACTGAAGCTTTCTTT	CAWSNDRVHTEAFF
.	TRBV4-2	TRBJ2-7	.	TGTGCCAGCAGCCGAGGTCCCACAGGGAGTGCCTACGAGCAGTACTTC	CASSRGPTGSAYEQYF
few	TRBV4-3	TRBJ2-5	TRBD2	TGCGCCAGCAGCACAACTAGCGGGACAAAAGAGACCCAGTACTTC	CASSTTSGTKETQYF
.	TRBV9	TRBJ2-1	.	TGTGCCAGCAGCCCACGATCCCGGGACTCCGACGATGAGCAGTTCTTC	CASSPRSRDSDDEQFF
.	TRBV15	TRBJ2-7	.	TGTGCCACCAGCAGAGAAGCTTTCTACGAGCAGTACTTC	CATSREAFYEQYF
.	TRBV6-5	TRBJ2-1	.	TGTGCCAGCAGGGAGTTGGATGAGCAGTTCTTC	CASRELDEQFF
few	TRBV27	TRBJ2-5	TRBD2	TGTGCCAGCAGACTAGCGGGACAAGAGACCCAGTACTTC	CASRLAGQETQYF
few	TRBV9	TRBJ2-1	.	TGTGCCAGCAGCGTAGGCGGAGGCTCCTACAATGAGCAGTTCTTC	CASSVGGGSYNEQFF
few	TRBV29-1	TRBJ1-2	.	TGCAGCGTTGTTGCTCAGAACTATGGCTACACCTTC	CSVVAQNYGYTF
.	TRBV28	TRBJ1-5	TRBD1	TGTGCCAGCCTGCCGGGGACAGGGAACTTGCAGCCCCAGCATTTT	CASLPGTGNLQPQHF
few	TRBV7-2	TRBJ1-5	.	TGTGCCAGCAGCTTCCTTGTGGGGGCAAATCAGCCCCAGCATTTT	CASSFLVGANQPQHF
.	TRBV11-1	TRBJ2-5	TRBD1	TGTGCCAGCAGCCCCTTTAAGACAGGGGCTTGGGAGACCCAGTACTTC	CASSPFKTGAWETQYF
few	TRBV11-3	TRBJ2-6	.	TGTGCCAGCAGCTTAAGCGGGGCCAACGTCCTGACTTTC	CASSLSGANVLTF
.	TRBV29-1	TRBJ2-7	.	TGCAGCGTTGGGTTGCTTAGCTCCTACGAGCAGTACTTC	CSVGLLSSYEQYF
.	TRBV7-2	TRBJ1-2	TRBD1	TGTGCCAGCAGCCCACAGGAGGGACAGGGGTATGGCTACACCTTC	CASSPQEGQGYGYTF
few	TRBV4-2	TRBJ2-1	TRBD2	TGTGCCAGCAGCCAAGATACGGCGGGGGGCTACAATGAGCAGTTCTTC	CASSQDTAGGYNEQFF
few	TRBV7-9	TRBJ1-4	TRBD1	TGTGCCAGCAGTTCCGGGACAGGGAGTGAAAAACTGTTTTTT	CASSSGTGSEKLFF
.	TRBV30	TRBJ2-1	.	TGTGCCTGGAGCGCGACTAGCAATGAGCAGTTCTTC	CAWSATSNEQFF
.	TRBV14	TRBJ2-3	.	TGTGCCAGCAGCCCCCAGGGGATGAAGACAGATACGCAGTATTTT	CASSPQGMKTDTQYF